Given below is one T cell receptor (beta chain) in context. Its antigen remains unidentified. This CDR3 contains 16 residues. The V gene's germline CDR1 is MGHRA and CDR2 YSYEKL. Trimming removed 1 base at V and 2 bases at J, with 15 bases between. The data derive from a study of lymphopenia after photon versus proton radiotherapy. Whole-study findings and limits: In patients who died, overall survival fell as post-nadir TCR diversity dropped more.

The repertoire was sequenced with immunoSEQ multiplex PCR; TCRdb's copy has only in-frame clones and lacks some. Among around 27,000 clones, under 95% were seen once, and the ten largest hold 0.81%. This receptor was obtained from a woman in her 50s with cholangiocarcinoma. Sample: peripheral blood, taken from a patient treated with photon-based radiotherapy. V is TRBV4-1 and J is TRBJ2-7; maybe TRBD2 (5 bases). The CDR3 spells CASSQGSGGRAYEQYF. The CDR3 DNA reads TGCGCCAGCAGCCAAGGGTCCGGTGGGAGAGCCTACGAGCAGTACTTC.